This T cell receptor beta chain was retrieved from a study of blood T cell repertoires in COVID-19. Germline CDR1 is MDHEN and CDR2 is SYDVKM. Trimming left V 5 bases short and J 8 bases short, with 19 bases between. The CDR3 loop spans 15 amino acids. In regard to this clone: The identical CDR3 is also encoded by other nucleotide sequences in the sample.

Using immunoSEQ multiplex PCR, the repertoire was profiled, and TCRdb retains in-frame clones only, with some absent. There are 65,000 to 90,000 clones in the sample; roughly four fifths occur only once, and less than 11% lies in the top ten. The sample was peripheral blood. The sequence was obtained from a man aged 55 to 70 with acute or convalescent COVID-19. The chain combines TRBV28 with TRBJ2-1; D is perhaps TRBD2 (5 bases). The CDR3 spells CASSGPGGPRDEQFF. In DNA, the CDR3 is TGTGCCAGCAGTGGGCCCGGCGGGCCTAGGGATGAGCAGTTCTTC.